This T cell receptor (beta chain) was recorded in a study of blood T cell repertoires in COVID-19. Study overall: The samples span acute and convalescent COVID-19 from the United States, Italy and Spain. In each case, the material was cDNA or gDNA derived from T cells, B-cell-depleted T cells, or PBMCs.

Original processing notes: Counts of nucleated cells, estimated from reference gene primer amplification, were obtained. Clones were sequenced by immunoSEQ multiplex PCR, and TCRdb holds only the in-frame ones, with some missing. V and J calls and clone size are copied from that table; D and trimming were computed from the DNA. The profile covers over 130,000 clones, with 87% appearing a single time and about 4.1% taken by the ten largest. CDR1 and CDR2 (germline): SGHTA, FQGNSA. The CDR3 covers 16 residues. V lost 5 bases and J lost 0, with 16 bases in between. This receptor was taken from a woman aged 55-75 years with active or convalescent COVID-19. The chain has TRBV7-2 and TRBJ1-2; D possibly corresponds to TRBD1 (6 bases). The specimen sequenced was peripheral blood. The CDR3 DNA is TGTGCCAGCAGCCGCAATGACAGGAAAACTAACTATGGCTACACCTTC. Its protein is CASSRNDRKTNYGYTF.